This T cell receptor (beta chain) is from a study of memory CD8 T cells in hepatitis C reinfection. Across the whole study: Reinfection meant HCV RNA positivity after two negatives ≥60 days apart. Peak reinfection samples were taken 3 to 8 weeks after detection.

Using immunoSEQ multiplex PCR, the repertoire was profiled, and TCRdb retains in-frame clones only, with some absent. The sample consists of around 47,000 clones, approximately 90% of them appearing once. Time point in this sample: peak reinfection, 3 to 8 weeks after reinfection detection. No in vitro expansion preceded TCR sequencing of the sorted cells. The Montreal HEPCO cohort supplied donors who inject drugs. A couple of donors provided sorted CD3+ CD8+ CD45RO- naive CD8 T cells at all three reinfection time points. Trimming took 4 bases from V and 5 from J, leaving 18 bases between them. The CDR3 covers 15 residues. Germline V gives CDR1 SEHNR, CDR2 FQNEAQ (reference sequence).

The chain uses TRBV7-9 and TRBJ2-7, with TRBD1 as a possible D gene (6 bases). The sequenced material came from naive CD8+ T cells sorted from blood. The TCR sequence derives from a young man with hepatitis C virus infection. CDR3 DNA sequence: TGTGCCAGCAGCTCTTTTCAGGGGATCGGCGACGAGCAGTACTTC. Its protein is CASSSFQGIGDEQYF.